A single sample gave rise to the 16 T cell receptor beta chains below, sequenced in a study of blood T cell repertoires in COVID-19. Data came from immunoSEQ multiplex PCR; TCRdb stores just in-frame clones and leaves some out. The sample holds some 150,000 clones, roughly nine tenths seen once. The sample consisted of peripheral blood. These receptor sequences come from a human donor in a cohort sampled during active COVID-19.

CDR3 in amino acids: CASSQEWGGYNEQFF. The CDR3, as DNA: TGTGCCAGCAGCCAAGAGTGGGGAGGGTACAATGAGCAGTTCTTC. This chain uses TRBV3-1 (or the pseudogene TRBV3-2) with TRBJ2-1; 7 positions agree with TRBD2. Trimming took 0 bases from V and 4 from J; bases not matched to a gene: 3. This CDR3 has 15 amino acids. Germline CDR1 LGHDT, CDR2 YNNKEL (reference sequence).

Comment on this clone: Germline is not matched at one junction end, which may reflect a read error. This chain joins TRBV4-1 and TRBJ1-4; TRBD1 agrees at 10 bases. Germline-derived CDR1 and CDR2 are MGHRA and YSYEKL. The CDR3 covers 15 residues. This CDR3 reads CASNQGQGANEKLFF. For the CDR3, the DNA is TGCGCCAGCAACCAAGGACAGGGGGCTAATGAAAAACTGTTTTTT.

This clone was counted once. The V gene is TRBV6-6, the J gene TRBJ1-1; D unclear. V gave up 2 bases and J gave up 4 bases, with 5 bases separating them. Per the germline V gene, CDR1 is MNHNY and CDR2 is SVGAGI (reference sequence). This CDR3 has 12 amino acids. Here the CDR3 reads CASSYGSTEAFF. CDR3 bases: TGTGCCAGCAGTTACGGTAGCACTGAAGCTTTCTTT.

This chain links TRBV3-1 (or the pseudogene TRBV3-2) with TRBJ1-1, with 8 nucleotides matching TRBD1. Germline-derived CDR1 and CDR2 are LGHDT and YNNKEL (reference sequence). The CDR3 is made up of 14 amino acids. The junction had 4 bases not matched to a gene; V was cut back by 2 bases and J by 5 bases. The CDR3 spells CASSQTGGETEAFF. DNA for the CDR3: TGTGCCAGCAGCCAAACAGGGGGAGAAACTGAAGCTTTCTTT.

V gene TRBV15 combines with J gene TRBJ1-3; D remains ambiguous. Germline V CDR1 and CDR2: LNHNV, YYDKDF (reference sequence). The CDR3 loop spans 16 amino acids. Between the trimmed V and J ends, which lost 0 bases and 0 bases, there was a span of 9 bases. CDR3 sequence: CATSRDRGYSGNTIYF. The DNA of the CDR3 is TGTGCCACCAGCAGAGATCGAGGATACTCTGGAAACACCATATATTTT.

The chain is built from TRBV11-2 and TRBJ2-7; tentative D call: TRBD1 (5 bases). Trimming took 4 bases from V and 3 from J, leaving 13 bases between them. The CDR3 runs to 14 residues. In germline, CDR1 is SGHAT, CDR2 FQNNGV. CDR3 residues: CASSYRSGIYEQYF. The CDR3 nucleotides are TGTGCCAGCAGCTATCGATCAGGGATCTACGAGCAGTACTTC.

V and J are TRBV28 and TRBJ1-1; TRBD1 might be the D (5 bases). This CDR3 spans 13 amino acids. Germline assignment: CDR1 MDHEN and CDR2 SYDVKM. The V end was cut by 3 bases, the J end by 5 bases, with 10 bases between. The CDR3 protein is CASSLGPETEAFF. CDR3 nucleotide sequence: TGTGCCAGCAGTTTGGGGCCGGAAACTGAAGCTTTCTTT.

In its sample, this clone was seen once. The V gene is TRBV27, the J gene TRBJ1-1; 10 bases align to TRBD1. CDR1 is MNHEY and CDR2 is SMNVEV in the germline V gene (reference sequence). J gave up 4 bases and V 0 bases, and 11 bases lay outside the gene matches. This CDR3 comprises 18 residues. The CDR3 reads CASSLSPGTGDWGTEAFF. CDR3 bases: TGTGCCAGCAGTTTATCGCCCGGGACAGGGGATTGGGGCACTGAAGCTTTCTTT.

This clone was picked up one time. The V and J genes are TRBV7-9 and TRBJ2-1; 14 bases fit TRBD2. CDR1 is SEHNR, CDR2 FQNEAQ, per germline (reference sequence). This CDR3 contains 16 residues. V shed 8 bases and J 7 bases; nucleotides not matched to a gene: 10. In DNA form, the CDR3 reads TGTGCCAGCGGAGCCCCGACTAGCGGGGGGGCGAATGAGCAGTTCTTC. Its protein product is CASGAPTSGGANEQFF.

The V gene is TRBV7-9, the J gene TRBJ1-1; D unclear. The V gene's germline CDR1 is SEHNR and CDR2 FQNEAQ (reference sequence). The CDR3 totals 12 residues. With 5 bases removed from V and 7 bases from J, the gap between germline ends came to 11 bases. CDR3 residues: CASSAIIGEAFF. The CDR3 coding sequence is TGTGCCAGCAGCGCCATCATCGGTGAAGCTTTCTTT.

The V gene is TRBV6-1, the J gene TRBJ1-3, with TRBD1 matching over 7 bases. The trim removed 4 bases at V and 0 bases at J, leaving 6 bases unmatched. Germline V gene data show CDR1 as MNHNS and CDR2 as SASEGT. The CDR3 covers 16 residues. CDR3 DNA: TGTGCCAGCAGTGCAATGACAGGGTTCTCTGGAAACACCATATATTTT. Residues: CASSAMTGFSGNTIYF.

The chain links TRBV10-3 to TRBJ2-7; TRBD1 agrees at 7 bases. The CDR3 sequence is 14 residues long. Germline trimming cut 5 bases from V and 0 bases from J; bases unmatched to any gene: 4. The germline gives CDR1 ENHRY, CDR2 SYGVKD. CDR3 nucleotides: TGTGCCATCAGTACCCGGGACAGCTCCTACGAGCAGTACTTC. It codes for CAISTRDSSYEQYF.

In DNA form, the CDR3 reads TGTGCCAGCAGCCAAGGTCATGGCGGGTACTACGAGCAGTACTTC. Residues: CASSQGHGGYYEQYF. V gene TRBV3-1 (or the pseudogene TRBV3-2) combines with J gene TRBJ2-7, with D possibly being TRBD2 (5 bases). CDR3 size: 15 residues. Per germline, CDR1 LGHDT and CDR2 YNNKEL (reference sequence). The V end was cut by 1 base, the J end by 3 bases, with 13 bases between.

The chain combines TRBV5-1 with TRBJ2-1; 9 nucleotides align to TRBD2. Germline-derived CDR1 and CDR2 are SGHRS and YFSETQ. The CDR3 consists of 16 residues. The V gene end was trimmed by 4 bases and the J gene end by 0 bases; junction bases not matched to a gene: 5. As DNA, the CDR3 is TGCGCCAGCAGCCCCAGCGGGGGGAGCTCCTACAATGAGCAGTTCTTC. Its protein is CASSPSGGSSYNEQFF.

V gene TRBV19 combines with J gene TRBJ1-1; the match to TRBD1 covers 9 bases. This CDR3 has 13 residues. V dropped 6 bases and J dropped 1; count of bases not matched to a gene: 0. Germline CDR1 is LNHDA and CDR2 is SQIVND (reference sequence). DNA for the CDR3: TGTGCCAGTAGACAGGGGGCGAACACTGAAGCTTTCTTT. Translated, it gives CASRQGANTEAFF.

This chain connects TRBV5-6 to TRBJ1-2, with D possibly matching TRBD1 (5 bases). The CDR3 has 17 amino acids. Germline V lookup: CDR1 SGHDT, CDR2 YYEEEE. V was trimmed by 4 bases and J by 4 bases, leaving 23 bases between them. The chain's CDR3 is CASSPDTGRVFSYGYTF. CDR3 bases: TGTGCCAGCAGCCCCGACACCGGCAGGGTTTTTAGCTATGGCTACACCTTC.